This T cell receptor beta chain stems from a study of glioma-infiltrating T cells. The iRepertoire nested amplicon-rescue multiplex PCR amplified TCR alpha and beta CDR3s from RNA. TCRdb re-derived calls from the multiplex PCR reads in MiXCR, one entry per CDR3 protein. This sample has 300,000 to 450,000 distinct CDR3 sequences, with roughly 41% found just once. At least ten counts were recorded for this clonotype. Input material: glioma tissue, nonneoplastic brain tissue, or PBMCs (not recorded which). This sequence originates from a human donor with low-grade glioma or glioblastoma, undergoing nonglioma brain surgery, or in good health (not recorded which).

The CDR3 spells CASSLEEGALYNEQFF. The CDR3 region has the DNA TGTGCCAGCAGTCTTGAGGAGGGAGCGCTCTACAATGAGCAGTTCTTC. This chain joins TRBV6-1 and TRBJ2-1, with a possible D match to TRBD2 (6 bases). The CDR3 runs 16 residues. In germline, CDR1 is MNHNS, CDR2 SASEGT. Trimming stripped 5 bases from V and 3 bases from J, with 17 bases between.